This T cell receptor beta chain was obtained from a study of T-cell memory formation after mild COVID-19. On the study more broadly: Clustering of TCRs was largely donor specific. Study-level results: Contracting clones localized mainly to CM and EM when CD4+ and mainly to EMRA when CD8+. Among clones contracting day 15 to 85, CD4/CD8 was balanced, whereas later expanders leaned CD4+.

5'RACE with constant-segment primers built TCRalpha and TCRbeta cDNA libraries with UMIs. TCRdb ran MiXCR on the 5' RACE reads and lists one entry per CDR3 protein. Found here are about 290,000 distinct CDR3 sequences, more than 15% of them singletons; the top ten hold more than 20%. In regard to this clonotype: Its specificity is not known.

The CDR3 covers 13 residues. Trimming cost V 1 base and J 7 bases; bases outside gene matches: 1. Germline-derived CDR1 and CDR2 are DFQATT and SNEGSKA (reference sequence). The V and J genes are TRBV20-1 and TRBJ1-4, with 9 positions matching TRBD1. The sequence was collected from a man between 18 and 29 years old who had mild COVID-19 (a few samples of this study predate the infection). Cell type and time point are not known. The sequencing input was PBMCs or a T cell subset sorted from them (not recorded which). CDR3 sequence (DNA): TGCAGTGCTAGAGGACAGGGGGGTGAAAAACTGTTTTTT. Translating it yields CSARGQGGEKLFF.